This TCR beta chain stems from a study of neurological immune-mediated disorders. The study, taken as a whole, reports: Private repertoires in all groups were suggested by the absence of shared CDR3 amino acid sequences among expanded clones across subjects. TCR clonal expansion peaked in HTLV-1-associated myelopathy patients and was lowest in multiple sclerosis patients.

Only a few counts were recorded for this clonotype. Antigen: not known. The time point was: longitudinal time-point 2. Every sequencing run generated in excess of 160 million TCR-beta sequences. These sequences covered 15-18 subjects. TCRdb re-analysed the 5' RACE reads in MiXCR, keeping a single row per CDR3 protein. This sample has under 100,000 distinct CDR3 sequences, with around 14% found just once. V lost 0 bases and J 1 base, leaving 10 bases between the germline ends. This CDR3 spans 16 amino acids. The germline CDR1 and CDR2 sequences are LGHNA and YNFKEQ. Input material: PBMCs. This sequence originates from a female donor with HTLV-1-associated myelopathy (HAM/TSP). The V gene is TRBV4-2, the J gene TRBJ1-3; possibly TRBD1 for D (6 bases). CDR3 amino acids: CASSQDPGQSGNTIYF. The CDR3 DNA follows: TGTGCCAGCAGCCAAGATCCCGGACAGTCTGGAAACACCATATATTTT.